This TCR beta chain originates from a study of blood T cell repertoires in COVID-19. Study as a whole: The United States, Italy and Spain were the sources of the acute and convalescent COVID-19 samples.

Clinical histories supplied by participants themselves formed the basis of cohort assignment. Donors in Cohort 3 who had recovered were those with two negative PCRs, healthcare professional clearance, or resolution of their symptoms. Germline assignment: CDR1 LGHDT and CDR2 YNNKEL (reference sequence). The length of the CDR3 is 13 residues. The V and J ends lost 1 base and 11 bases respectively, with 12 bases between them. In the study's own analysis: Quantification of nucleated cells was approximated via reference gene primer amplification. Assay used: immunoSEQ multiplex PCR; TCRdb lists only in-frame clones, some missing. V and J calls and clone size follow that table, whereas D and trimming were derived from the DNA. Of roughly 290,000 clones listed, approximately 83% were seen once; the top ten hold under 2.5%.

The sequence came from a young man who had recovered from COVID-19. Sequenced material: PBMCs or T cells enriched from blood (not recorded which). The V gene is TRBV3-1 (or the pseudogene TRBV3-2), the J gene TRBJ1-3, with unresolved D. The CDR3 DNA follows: TGTGCCAGCAGCCAAGTTTCCGGGTCCCCCATATATTTT. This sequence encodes CASSQVSGSPIYF.